This T cell receptor beta chain was sequenced in a study of cytotoxic CD8 clonotypes in ibrutinib-treated CLL (dated by TCRdb to 2020 to 2022). Background for the entire study: The cohort was composed of 11 relapsed/refractory and roughly 16 treatment-naive patients; IGHV unmutated status was identified in fewer than 18 patients. Response samples were obtained after a median of approximately eleven months of treatment, with a range of roughly 6 to 40 months. On average, each sample had roughly 260,000 productive templates and about 89,000 productive rearrangements. Responses were partial in roughly 24 patients and complete in 2; after median approximately 69 months follow-up, about 14 stayed in remission and approximately twelve progressed. Longitudinal samples were obtainable from about 30% of the roughly 86 participants in the trial. Cryopreserved peripheral blood mononuclear cells were obtained prior to treatment, at the time of response, and at either disease progression or sustained remission. Every sample from remission and from progressive disease was obtained while the patients were still on ibrutinib.

On a MiSeq, deep resolution sequencing aimed for a depth between 1 in 1 million and 1 in 200,000 T cells, with each clonotype covered approximately 10x on average. The immunoSEQ hsTCRB Kit was used to generate TCR beta libraries. On the authors' methods: Data were analyzed with ImmunoSEQ Data Assistant and ImmunoSEQ Analyzer, with V, D and J genes assigned per IMGT definitions. Clonality, with values ranging from 0 to 1, was calculated as one minus the normalized Shannon entropy of productive rearrangement frequencies. Only overrepresented clonotypes making up at least 0.05% of the repertoire of each patient were included in the public clonotype analysis. Some twelve age-matched healthy donor repertoires from immuneACCESS were used as controls for clonality. TCRdb stores this immuneACCESS table with in-frame sequences only. Part of the clones is absent; in the studies checked, under half of the shortfall reflects unresolved V genes, and no reason is known for the rest. Clone size and the V and J calls come from that table; the DNA yielded D and trimming. The sample records fewer than 35,000 clones, 65% to 90% of which are singletons. The top ten constitute 6.5% to 8% of the sample.

What the time point label conveys for this sample: approximately 2 years on ibrutinib. For TCR beta library preparation, roughly 2.2 micrograms of genomic DNA was extracted from cryopreserved PBMCs. Longitudinal blood samples from CLL patients on ibrutinib monotherapy were analyzed using high-throughput TCR beta sequencing. The patients were enrolled in a single-center, open-label phase 2 trial of ibrutinib monotherapy. The junction shows trimming of 0 bases on V and 5 bases on J, plus 7 bases between the germline ends. Looking up the germline V gene yields CDR1 SGHTA and CDR2 FQGNSA. The CDR3 holds 14 amino acids from the cysteine to the phenylalanine. Of all the DNA, just the CDR3 is kept, 42 bases in frame from base 1. On this clone itself: Its binding antigen is unknown. No quality values exist for individual bases; no much larger clone is one base distant.

On the study overall, not on this receptor specifically: Baseline clonality exceeded that of age-matched healthy donors and correlated strongly with circulating CD8+ T-cell counts. Sampling times were not matched between patients in sustained remission and patients whose disease was progressing, and lymph node repertoires were not examined. Clonality increased at ibrutinib response, stayed stable in sustained remission, and fell back toward baseline at progression. Public clonotypes were rare and either shrank or stayed stable during treatment, and the rise in clonality at ibrutinib response reflected expansion of private clonotypes.

This receptor was identified in a human donor with chronic lymphocytic leukemia. This sequence uses TRBV7-2 and TRBJ2-2, with no confidently assigned D gene. The sample in question was PBMCs, obtained after 24 months of ibrutinib treatment. The CDR3 region reads CASSLAAQTGELFF. The bases are TGTGCCAGCAGCTTAGCGGCCCAAACCGGGGAGCTGTTTTTT.